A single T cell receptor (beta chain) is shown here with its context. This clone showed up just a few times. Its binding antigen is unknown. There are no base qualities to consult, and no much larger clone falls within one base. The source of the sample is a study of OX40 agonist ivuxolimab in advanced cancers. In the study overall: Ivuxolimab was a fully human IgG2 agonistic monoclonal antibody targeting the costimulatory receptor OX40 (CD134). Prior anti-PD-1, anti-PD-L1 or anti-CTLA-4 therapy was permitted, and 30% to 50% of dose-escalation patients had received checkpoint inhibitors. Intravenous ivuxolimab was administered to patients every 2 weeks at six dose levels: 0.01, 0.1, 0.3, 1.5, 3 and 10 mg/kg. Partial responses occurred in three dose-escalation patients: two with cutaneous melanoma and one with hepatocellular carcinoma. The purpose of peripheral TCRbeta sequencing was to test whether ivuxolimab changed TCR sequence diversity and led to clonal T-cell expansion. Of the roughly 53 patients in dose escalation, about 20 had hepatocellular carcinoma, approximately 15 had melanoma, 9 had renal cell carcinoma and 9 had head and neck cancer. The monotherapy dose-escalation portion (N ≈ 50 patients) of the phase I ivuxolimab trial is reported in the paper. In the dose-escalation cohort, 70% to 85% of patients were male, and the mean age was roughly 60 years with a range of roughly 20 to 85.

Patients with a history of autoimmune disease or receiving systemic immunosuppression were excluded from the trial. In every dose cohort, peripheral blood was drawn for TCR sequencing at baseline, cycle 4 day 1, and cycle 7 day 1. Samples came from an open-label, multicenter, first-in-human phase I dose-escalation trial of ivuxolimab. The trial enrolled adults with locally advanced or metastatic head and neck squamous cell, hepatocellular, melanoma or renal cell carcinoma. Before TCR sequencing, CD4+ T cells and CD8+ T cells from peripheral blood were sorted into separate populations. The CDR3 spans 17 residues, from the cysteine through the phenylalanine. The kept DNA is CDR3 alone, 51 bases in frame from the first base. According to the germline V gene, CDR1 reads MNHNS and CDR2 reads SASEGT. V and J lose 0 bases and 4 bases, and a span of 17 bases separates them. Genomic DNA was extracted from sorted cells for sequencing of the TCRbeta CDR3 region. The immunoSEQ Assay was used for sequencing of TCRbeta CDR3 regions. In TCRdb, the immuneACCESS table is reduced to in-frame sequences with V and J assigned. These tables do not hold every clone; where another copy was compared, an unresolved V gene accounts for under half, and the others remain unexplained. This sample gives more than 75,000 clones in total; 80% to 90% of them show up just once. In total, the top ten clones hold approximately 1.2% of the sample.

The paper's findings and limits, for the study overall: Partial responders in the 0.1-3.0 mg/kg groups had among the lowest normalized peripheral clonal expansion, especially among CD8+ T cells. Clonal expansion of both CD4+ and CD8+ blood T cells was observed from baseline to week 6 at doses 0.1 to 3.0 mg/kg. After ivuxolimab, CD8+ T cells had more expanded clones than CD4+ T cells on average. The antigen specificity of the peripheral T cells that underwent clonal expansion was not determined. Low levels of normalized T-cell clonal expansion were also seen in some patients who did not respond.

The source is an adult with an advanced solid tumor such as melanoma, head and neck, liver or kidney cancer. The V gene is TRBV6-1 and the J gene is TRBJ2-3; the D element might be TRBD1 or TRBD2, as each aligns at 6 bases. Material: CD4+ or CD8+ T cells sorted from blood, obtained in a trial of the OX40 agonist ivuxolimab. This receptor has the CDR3 CASSEAFGGRTADTQYF. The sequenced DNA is TGTGCCAGCAGTGAAGCGTTTGGGGGGCGGACGGCAGATACGCAGTATTTT.